This T cell receptor (beta chain) was identified during a study of cytomegalovirus exposure and HLA in healthy donors. Study-wide points: Association of 16,951 TCR beta sequences with HLA alleles was found at 0.05 false discovery rate in a later analysis. A later analysis showed that HLA-associated TCR beta chains had undergone more clonal expansion than equally common others.

This CDR3 region has 13 residues. Trimming left V 7 bases short and J 5 bases short, with 12 bases between. CDR1 is MNHEY and CDR2 is SVGAGI in the germline V gene. The PCR contained 60 Vbeta and 13 Jbeta primers. Using immunoSEQ multiplex PCR, the repertoire was profiled, and TCRdb retains in-frame clones only, with some absent. The table shows more than 140,000 clones, with about 77% occurring only once. Although they were nominally healthy when sampled, donors likely had unrecorded immune exposures. Regarding this clone: What it recognizes is unknown.

The rearrangement uses TRBV6-5 and TRBJ2-1, with a possible D match to TRBD2 (6 bases). The sample was PBMCs. The clonotype comes from a female donor in good health and CMV-seronegative. This CDR3 is CASTRLGDNEQFF. The CDR3 region has the DNA TGTGCCAGCACCCGACTAGGCGACAATGAGCAGTTCTTC.